This entry lists 15 T cell receptor beta chains sequenced from one sample in a study of blood T cell repertoires in COVID-19. Assay used: immunoSEQ multiplex PCR; TCRdb lists only in-frame clones, some missing. The table includes around 140,000 clones, roughly 91% detected once. Material: peripheral blood. The receptors shown here come from a man in his forties or fifties with active or convalescent COVID-19.

The chain joins TRBV6-6 to TRBJ1-4, with D hard to call. V lost 9 bases, J lost 4 bases, and 6 bases lay in between. Germline CDR1 and CDR2: MNHNY and SVGAGI (reference sequence). This CDR3 is 11 amino acids long. CDR3 bases: TGTGCCAGTGCGGTTAATGAAAAACTGTTTTTT. It yields the protein CASAVNEKLFF.

The V call is TRBV7-2, the J call TRBJ2-5, with TRBD2 matching 8 bases. Germline CDR1 and CDR2: SGHTA and FQGNSA. This CDR3 contains 15 residues. Trimming took 3 bases from V and 5 from J; bases not matched to a gene: 8. CDR3 residues: CASSFQLAGMETQYF. The CDR3 coding sequence is TGTGCCAGCAGCTTCCAATTAGCGGGAATGGAGACCCAGTACTTC.

CDR3 nucleotide sequence: TGTGCCAGCAGTTTATCCCTAGCGGGCTCCTACGAGCAGTACTTC. Translated: CASSLSLAGSYEQYF. The chain recombines TRBV28 with TRBJ2-7; 8 bases line up with TRBD2. This CDR3 has 15 amino acids. CDR1 MDHEN and CDR2 SYDVKM come from the germline V gene. The trim removed 1 base at V and 0 bases at J, leaving 2 bases unmatched. Full variable domain (missing parts from reference TRBV28 and TRBJ2-7): DVKVTQSSRYLVKRTGEKVFLECVQDMDHENMFWYRQDPGLGLRLIYFSYDVKMKEKGDIPEGYSVSREKKERFSLILESASTNQTSMYLCASSLSLAGSYEQYFGPGTRLTVT.

This chain joins TRBV19 and TRBJ1-2; TRBD1 might be the D (6 bases). CDR3 size: 14 residues. Trimming cost V 4 bases and J 7 bases, with 16 bases left between them. Germline V gene lookup returns CDR1 LNHDA and CDR2 SQIVND (reference sequence). CDR3 DNA: TGTGCCAGTAGTAAAGGACAGACAGCCGGTGGCTACACCTTC. It encodes CASSKGQTAGGYTF. The whole variable domain, remainder taken from reference TRBV19 and TRBJ1-2, is DGGITQSPKYLFRKEGQNVTLSCEQNLNHDAMYWYRQDPGQGLRLIYYSQIVNDFQKGDIAEGYSVSREKKESFPLTVTSAQKNPTAFYLCASSKGQTAGGYTFGSGTRLTVV.

V and J are TRBV20-1 and TRBJ2-2; D gene ambiguous. This CDR3 has 12 amino acids. Trimming removed 3 bases at V and 6 bases at J, with 8 bases between. Looked up from germline, CDR1 is DFQATT and CDR2 is SNEGSKA (reference sequence). The CDR3 region is CSASVVAGELFF. The CDR3 DNA is TGCAGTGCTAGTGTAGTGGCCGGGGAGCTGTTTTTT.

This clone occurred a few times. The rearrangement joins TRBV30 to TRBJ1-3; D is ambiguous. This CDR3 region has 14 residues. Looked up from germline, CDR1 is GTSNPN and CDR2 is SVGIG (reference sequence). The ends were cut back, 2 bases at V and 0 bases at J, with 8 bases in the middle. This CDR3 is CAWSTQDSGNTIYF. CDR3 DNA sequence: TGTGCCTGGAGTACACAAGACTCTGGAAACACCATATATTTT.

CDR3 bases: TGCGCCAGCAGCCACATCCTTTTGGGGGGACAGGGGAGGGGTGAAGCTTTCTTT. This encodes CASSHILLGGQGRGEAFF. The rearrangement uses TRBV4-3 and TRBJ1-1; 10 bases are shared with TRBD1. The CDR3 totals 18 residues. The V segment lost 3 bases and the J segment 7 bases; nucleotides outside the gene matches: 17. Germline loops: CDR1 LGHNA, CDR2 YSLEER.

This clone turned up a few times. The chain recombines TRBV6-5 with TRBJ2-7; 11 bases agree with TRBD2. CDR1 MNHEY and CDR2 SVGAGI come from the germline V gene. Trimming took 7 bases from V and 5 from J; bases not matched to a gene: 10. The CDR3 runs to 15 residues. The CDR3 nucleotides read TGTGCCAGCATGCCGGGACTAGCGGACGTCGACGAGCAGTACTTC. It translates to CASMPGLADVDEQYF.

The chain employs TRBV19 and TRBJ2-5, with TRBD2 as a possible D gene (5 bases). This CDR3 comprises 14 residues. V dropped 4 bases and J dropped 0 bases, with 9 bases sitting between them. The V gene's germline CDR1 is LNHDA and CDR2 SQIVND (reference sequence). CDR3: CASSTVAHQETQYF. CDR3 coding DNA: TGTGCCAGTAGTACCGTAGCGCACCAAGAGACCCAGTACTTC.

CDR3: CSASSGAPYNEQFF. The CDR3 nucleotides read TGCAGTGCTAGTAGTGGGGCCCCCTACAATGAGCAGTTCTTC. The V call is TRBV20-1, the J call TRBJ2-1; D possibly corresponds to TRBD1 (5 bases). Germline loops: CDR1 DFQATT, CDR2 SNEGSKA (reference sequence). CDR3 length: 14 amino acids. Trimming stripped 3 bases from V and 2 bases from J, with 11 bases between.

CDR3 nucleotides: TGTGCCAGCAGTAAAGGGGACAGGGTCGGCACAGATACGCAGTATTTT. Translated, it gives CASSKGDRVGTDTQYF. The rearrangement joins TRBV25-1 to TRBJ2-3, with 9 bases fitting TRBD1. Germline V CDR1 and CDR2: MGHDK, SYGVNS. This CDR3 comprises 16 residues. V shed 5 bases, J shed 1 base, and the junction held 7 bases outside the gene matches. Variable domain in full (rest from reference TRBV25-1 and TRBJ2-3): EADIYQTPRYLVIGTGKKITLECSQTMGHDKMYWYQQDPGMELHLIHYSYGVNSTEKGDLSSESTVSRIRTEHFPLTLESARPSHTSQYLCASSKGDRVGTDTQYFGPGTRLTVL.

The rearrangement links TRBV11-3 to TRBJ2-7; D not resolved. V lost 1 base to trimming and J lost 2 bases, with 12 bases between them. The CDR3 has 15 residues. Germline values: CDR1 SGHNT, CDR2 YENEEA. The CDR3 sequence: CASSLGGSQTYEQYF. The CDR3 DNA sequence: TGTGCCAGCAGCTTAGGAGGAAGCCAGACCTACGAGCAGTACTTC.

The sample holds a few counts of this clone. The chain combines TRBV24-1 with TRBJ2-5; 7 nucleotides line up with TRBD1. J lost 0 bases, V lost 4 bases, and 13 bases had no gene match. Germline CDR1 is KGHDR and CDR2 is SFDVKD. The CDR3 covers 18 residues. CDR3 coding DNA: TGTGCCACCAGTGACACGAGATACCGGGACAGTAACCAAGAGACCCAGTACTTC. It codes for CATSDTRYRDSNQETQYF.

The J gene is TRBJ2-5, the V gene TRBV19, with 7 bases aligning to TRBD1. J was trimmed by 4 bases and V by 1 base; bases with no gene match: 6. CDR1 is LNHDA, CDR2 SQIVND, per germline (reference sequence). This CDR3 has 15 residues. CDR3 bases: TGTGCCAGTAGTATAGGGAGACAGGGTACAGAGACCCAGTACTTC. Translating it yields CASSIGRQGTETQYF. The whole variable domain, filled in from reference TRBV19 and TRBJ2-5, reads DGGITQSPKYLFRKEGQNVTLSCEQNLNHDAMYWYRQDPGQGLRLIYYSQIVNDFQKGDIAEGYSVSREKKESFPLTVTSAQKNPTAFYLCASSIGRQGTETQYFGPGTRLLVL.

The J gene is TRBJ2-5, the V gene TRBV4-1; TRBD2 agrees at 15 bases. The CDR3 extends over 17 amino acids. Germline trimming cut 1 base from V and 3 bases from J; bases unmatched to any gene: 3. CDR1 MGHRA and CDR2 YSYEKL come from the germline V gene. In DNA form, the CDR3 reads TGCGCCAGCAGCCAAGGGGGACTAGCGGGGGGAAAAGAGACCCAGTACTTC. Its protein is CASSQGGLAGGKETQYF.